Below are 13 T cell receptor beta chains sequenced from a single sample in a study of OX40 agonist ivuxolimab in advanced cancers. The library was produced with the immunoSEQ multiplex PCR assay. TCRdb provides this immuneACCESS table in a form limited to in-frame rearrangements. Some clones are lacking; in checked studies, under half of them reflect an unresolved V gene, and why the rest are absent is not known. In all, the sample holds over 100,000 clones, and less than 95% of those were seen once. About 1.1% of the sample goes to the ten largest clones. The sequenced sample was CD4+ or CD8+ T cells sorted from blood, obtained in a trial of the OX40 agonist ivuxolimab. These receptors originate from an adult with an advanced solid tumor such as melanoma, head and neck, liver or kidney cancer.

This chain joins TRBV30 and TRBJ1-5; 8 bases align to TRBD1. CDR1 GTSNPN and CDR2 SVGIG come from the germline V gene (reference sequence). V shed 2 bases, J shed 7 bases, and the junction held 7 bases outside the gene matches. This CDR3 spans 14 amino acids. CDR3 in DNA: TGTGCCTGGAGTACGGGACAGGCCGAACAGCCCCAGCATTTT. This sequence encodes CAWSTGQAEQPQHF.

V usage is TRBV6-4 and J usage is TRBJ2-1; 7 positions agree with TRBD1. V was pared by 6 bases and J by 1 base, with 3 bases of the junction left unmatched. Germline lookup yields CDR1 MRHNA and CDR2 SNTAGT. There are 14 residues in the CDR3. As DNA, the CDR3 is TGTGCCAGCAGCTCGGACAGGTCCTACAATGAGCAGTTCTTC. It yields the protein CASSSDRSYNEQFF.

The CDR3 here is CASNRLENTEAFF. Here the CDR3 DNA reads TGTGCCAGCAACCGTTTGGAGAACACTGAAGCTTTCTTT. The rearrangement links TRBV9 to TRBJ1-1; unclear D gene. The CDR3 sequence is 13 residues long. V was clipped by 6 bases and J by 1 base, with 10 bases between them. The germline CDR1 and CDR2 sequences are SGDLS and YYNGEE.

V is TRBV7-3 and J is TRBJ2-2; no definite D call. CDR1 is SGHTA and CDR2 is FQGTGA in the germline V gene. The V end was cut by 0 bases, the J end by 4 bases, with 9 bases between. The CDR3 contains 15 residues. The CDR3 loop is CASSLTSDRTGELFF. DNA for the CDR3: TGTGCCAGCAGCTTAACTTCTGATCGCACCGGGGAGCTGTTTTTT.

The CDR3 sequence: CASSLVPGEETQYF. CDR3 DNA sequence: TGCGCCAGCAGCTTGGTTCCAGGGGAAGAGACCCAGTACTTC. The rearrangement links TRBV5-1 to TRBJ2-5; D may be TRBD1 (6 bases). Germline V CDR1 and CDR2: SGHRS, YFSETQ. The CDR3 is made up of 14 amino acids. Trimming took off 0 bases at V and 3 bases at J, with 9 bases between the two ends.

This rearrangement joins TRBV2 to TRBJ1-4, with D unresolved. The V gene's germline CDR1 is SNHLY and CDR2 FYNNEI. V gave up 6 bases and J gave up 8 bases, with 16 bases separating them. This CDR3 has 14 amino acids. Here the CDR3 reads CASSITRTDEKLFF. The CDR3 DNA reads TGTGCCAGCAGCATTACCCGAACGGACGAAAAACTGTTTTTT.

J is TRBJ1-1 and V is TRBV5-1; no reliable D call. The V end lost 0 bases, the J end lost 5 bases, and 8 bases lay between the germline ends. This CDR3 is 13 amino acids long. CDR1 is SGHRS and CDR2 is YFSETQ in the germline V gene. This chain's CDR3 is CASSLDTRTEAFF. For the CDR3, the DNA is TGCGCCAGCAGCTTGGATACGCGGACTGAAGCTTTCTTT.

The gene calls are TRBV7-3 and TRBJ2-1; maybe TRBD2 (6 bases). CDR1 is SGHTA and CDR2 is FQGTGA in the germline V gene. V lost 5 bases, J lost 5 bases, and 13 bases lay in between. This CDR3 contains 14 residues. The CDR3 spells CASSARGTHNEQFF. In DNA, the CDR3 is TGTGCCAGCAGCGCACGCGGGACTCACAATGAGCAGTTCTTC.

This chain links TRBV10-3 with TRBJ2-3; D perhaps matches TRBD1 (5 bases). This CDR3 has 16 residues. V was cut by 3 bases and J by 0 bases, with 13 bases left in between. Germline V gives CDR1 ENHRY, CDR2 SYGVKD. CDR3 DNA: TGTGCCATCAGTGAACATCGGGCAGGGAGCACAGATACGCAGTATTTT. Protein sequence: CAISEHRAGSTDTQYF.

This chain connects TRBV28 to TRBJ1-1; D might be TRBD1 (5 bases). Looked up from germline, CDR1 is MDHEN and CDR2 is SYDVKM. The CDR3 extends over 15 amino acids. V was shortened by 5 bases and J by 0 bases, with 13 bases between the two germline ends. Here the CDR3 reads CASSPGPRMNTEAFF. CDR3 nucleotides: TGTGCCAGCAGTCCGGGACCCCGCATGAACACTGAAGCTTTCTTT.

The rearrangement joins TRBV12-5 to TRBJ2-7, with 10 bases fitting TRBD1. Germline trimming cut 7 bases from V and 2 bases from J; bases unmatched to any gene: 17. Germline values: CDR1 LGHNT, CDR2 FRNRAP. The CDR3 runs to 18 residues. The chain's CDR3 is CASAPGQGLGGVPYEQYF. The CDR3 nucleotides are TGTGCTAGTGCCCCGGGACAGGGGTTGGGCGGCGTACCCTACGAGCAGTACTTC.

The gene calls are TRBV27 and TRBJ1-1; no clear D gene. Germline V CDR1 and CDR2: MNHEY, SMNVEV (reference sequence). The CDR3 sequence is 13 residues long. The germline V and J ends were trimmed by 10 bases and 4 bases, with 16 bases remaining between them. The CDR3 DNA reads TGTGCCACCTCTATGGGTATGGGCACTGAAGCTTTCTTT. Its translation: CATSMGMGTEAFF.

This clone has only one observation. The sample holds other DNA sequences that translate to the same CDR3. The chain is built from TRBV27 and TRBJ2-7; TRBD2 aligns across 11 bases. The length of the CDR3 is 18 residues. CDR1 and CDR2 (germline): MNHEY, SMNVEV (reference sequence). V shed 3 bases, J shed 0 bases, and the junction held 10 bases outside the gene matches. CDR3 residues: CASSLGLAGGPSSYEQYF. DNA of the CDR3: TGTGCCAGCAGTTTGGGGCTAGCGGGAGGACCAAGCTCCTACGAGCAGTACTTC.